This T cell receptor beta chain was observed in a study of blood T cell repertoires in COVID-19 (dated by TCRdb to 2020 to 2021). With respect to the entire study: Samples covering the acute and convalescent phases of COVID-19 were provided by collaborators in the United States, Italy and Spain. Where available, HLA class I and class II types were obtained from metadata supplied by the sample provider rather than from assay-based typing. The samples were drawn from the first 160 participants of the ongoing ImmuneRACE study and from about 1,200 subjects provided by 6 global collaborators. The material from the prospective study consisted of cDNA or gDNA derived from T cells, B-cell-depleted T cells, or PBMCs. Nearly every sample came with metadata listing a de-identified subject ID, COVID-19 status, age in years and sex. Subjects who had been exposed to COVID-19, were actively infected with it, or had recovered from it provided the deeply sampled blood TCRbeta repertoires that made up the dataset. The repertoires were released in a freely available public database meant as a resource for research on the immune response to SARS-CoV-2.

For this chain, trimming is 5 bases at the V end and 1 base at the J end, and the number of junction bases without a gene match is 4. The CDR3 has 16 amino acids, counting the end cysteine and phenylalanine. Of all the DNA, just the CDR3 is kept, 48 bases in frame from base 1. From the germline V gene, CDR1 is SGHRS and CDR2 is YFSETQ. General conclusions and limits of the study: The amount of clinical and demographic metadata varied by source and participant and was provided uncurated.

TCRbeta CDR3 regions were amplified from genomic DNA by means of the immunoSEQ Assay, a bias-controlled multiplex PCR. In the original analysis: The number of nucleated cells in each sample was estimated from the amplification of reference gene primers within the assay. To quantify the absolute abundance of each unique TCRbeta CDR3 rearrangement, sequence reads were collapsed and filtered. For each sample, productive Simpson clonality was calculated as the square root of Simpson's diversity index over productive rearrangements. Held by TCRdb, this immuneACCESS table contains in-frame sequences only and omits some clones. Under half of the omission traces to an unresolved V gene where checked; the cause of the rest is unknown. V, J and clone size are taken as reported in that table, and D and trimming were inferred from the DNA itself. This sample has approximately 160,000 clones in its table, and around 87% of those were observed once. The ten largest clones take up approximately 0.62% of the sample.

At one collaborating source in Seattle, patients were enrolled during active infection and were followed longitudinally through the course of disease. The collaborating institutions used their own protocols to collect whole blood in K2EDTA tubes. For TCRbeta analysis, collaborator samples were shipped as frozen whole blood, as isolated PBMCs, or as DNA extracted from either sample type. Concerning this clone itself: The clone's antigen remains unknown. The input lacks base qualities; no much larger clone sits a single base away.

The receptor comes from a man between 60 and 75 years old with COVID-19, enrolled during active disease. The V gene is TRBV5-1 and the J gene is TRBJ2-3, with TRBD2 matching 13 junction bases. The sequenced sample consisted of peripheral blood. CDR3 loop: CASSWTSGSGTDTQYF. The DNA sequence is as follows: TGCGCCAGCAGTTGGACTAGCGGGAGTGGCACAGATACGCAGTATTTT. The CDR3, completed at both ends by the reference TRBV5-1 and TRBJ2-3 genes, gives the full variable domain KAGVTQTPRYLIKTRGQQVTLSCSPISGHRSVSWYQQTPGQGLQFLFEYFSETQRNKGNFPGRFSGRQFSNSRSEMNVSTLELGDSALYLCASSWTSGSGTDTQYFGPGTRLTVL.